The 3 T cell receptor beta chains presented below share a single source sample, sequenced in a study of beta chain features in type 1 diabetes. The entirety of the isolated RNA underwent reverse transcription, so expressed TCRB transcripts were sequenced. Method: immunoSEQ multiplex PCR; TCRdb's copy keeps in-frame clones and lacks some. The repertoire holds nearly 250,000 clones, with more than 65% as singletons. Sequenced input: naive CD4+ T cells from blood. Every receptor here comes from a man aged 25-45 years in good health.

This clone was found a few times. The genes are TRBV7-2 and TRBJ2-2; no clear D gene. This CDR3 has 14 residues. The germline V and J ends were trimmed by 0 bases and 4 bases, with 6 bases remaining between them. Germline V gives CDR1 SGHTA, CDR2 FQGNSA. In nucleotides, the CDR3 is TGTGCCAGCAGCTTAGCGCTGGTCACCGGGGAGCTGTTTTTT. Translated, it gives CASSLALVTGELFF. The complete variable domain, with remaining parts taken from reference TRBV7-2 and TRBJ2-2, reads GAGVSQSPSNKVTEKGKDVELRCDPISGHTALYWYRQSLGQGLEFLIYFQGNSAPDKSGLPSDRFSAERTGGSVSTLTIQRTQQEDSAVYLCASSLALVTGELFFGEGSRLTVL.

The chain uses TRBV11-2 and TRBJ2-7; D is ambiguous. Per germline, CDR1 SGHAT and CDR2 FQNNGV. The CDR3 sequence is 15 residues long. The V end was cut by 3 bases, the J end by 2 bases, with 14 bases between. CDR3 loop: CASSFLTDPTYEQYF. DNA of the CDR3: TGTGCCAGCAGCTTTTTAACGGACCCGACCTACGAGCAGTACTTC. Filled out from reference TRBV11-2 and TRBJ2-7, the complete variable domain reads EAGVAQSPRYKIIEKRQSVAFWCNPISGHATLYWYQQILGQGPKLLIQFQNNGVVDDSQLPKDRFSAERLKGVDSTLKIQPAKLEDSAVYLCASSFLTDPTYEQYFGPGTRLTVT.

This clone was recorded once. This sequence joins TRBV30 and TRBJ2-5; TRBD2 agrees at 11 bases. The germline V gene has CDR1 GTSNPN and CDR2 SVGIG (reference sequence). This CDR3 contains 15 residues. V was clipped by 3 bases and J by 2 bases; unmatched bases: 5. In DNA, the CDR3 is TGTGCCTGGAGACCGGGACTAGCGGATCAAGAGACCCAGTACTTC. The encoded protein is CAWRPGLADQETQYF.